Described below is a single T cell receptor (beta chain) sequence and its context. The target of this receptor is not known. The record has no base qualities; no much larger clone is one base away. This entry comes from a study of T-cell memory formation after mild COVID-19 (dated by TCRdb to 2020 to 2022). Background for the entire study: TCR sequence clusters from the two donors were found to be largely donor specific. Longitudinal TCRalpha and TCRbeta repertoire sequencing tracked T-cell clones expanding and contracting after mild COVID-19 in a couple of donors. The cohort comprised two young, previously healthy adult volunteers, one female and one male. The paper's findings and limits, for the study overall: Balanced CD4/CD8 phenotypes were observed for clones contracting from day 15 to 85, whereas a bias towards CD4+ was observed for a second wave of clones expanding from day 15 to 37. SARS-CoV-2 specificity was not confirmed for the second-wave clones peaking on day 37. Some responding clones were found in pre-infection memory, which suggests that pre-existing cross-reactive memory T cells took part in the SARS-CoV-2 response. The study covered only two mild cases, and larger cohorts including severe cases with pre-infection samples were considered necessary. Contracting CD4+ clones turned up mainly in the CM and EM memory subsets, whereas EMRA was where CD8+ clones were enriched.

Data came from an Illumina NovaSeq 6000. cDNA libraries for TCRalpha and TCRbeta were prepared by 5'RACE using constant-segment primers, with sample barcodes and unique molecular identifiers added. Trizol reagent was used to extract RNA from every sample. The libraries were amplified in two PCR steps, and the second step added a second sample barcode and Illumina TruSeq adapters. Sequencing of libraries was performed on an Illumina NovaSeq with 2 x 150 bp paired-end reads. The published analysis was carried out like this. Reads were demultiplexed and collapsed into UMI-guided consensus sequences with migec v1.2.7. Using mixcr v2.1.11, UMI consensuses were aligned to TRA and TRB V and J templates and then assembled into clonotypes. A clonotype was counted as expanded or contracted only when both edgeR and NoisET called the clonotype significant, with the noise models trained on biological replicates. edgeR calls used a false discovery rate-adjusted p below 0.01 and a log2 fold-change threshold of 1. As an exploratory analysis of dynamics, max-normalized trajectories of the 1000 most abundant clonotypes were examined by PCA with hierarchical clustering. Separately sequenced CD4+ and CD8+ repertoires were used to assign the CD4 or CD8 phenotype of responding clones. TCRdb ran its own pipeline on the public reads, namely fastp trimming at Q25 and MiXCR clone calling, and kept in-frame beta chains. Identical CDR3 protein sequences are pooled into one entry, listed with their most common genes and DNA. The V and J calls, along with clone size, are taken from TCRdb and not from the paper's own processing. This sample has about 430,000 distinct CDR3 sequences in its table, and more than 20% of those were observed once. The ten largest clones represent 7.5% to 10% of the sample.

CDR1 and CDR2 are read off the germline V gene as SGHVS and FNYEAQ. Trimming at the junction amounts to 1 base on V and 7 bases on J, and the germline ends lie 14 bases apart. The CDR3 sequence holds 15 residues, the cysteine and phenylalanine included. Only the CDR3 region is kept as DNA, spanning 45 bases read in frame from base 1. PBMCs were isolated by Ficoll-Paque density gradient centrifugation. Rearrangement joined TRBV7-6 to TRBJ1-5, with TRBD1 tentatively as D gene (6 bases match). The sample taken for sequencing was PBMCs or a T cell subset sorted from them (not recorded which). This TCR was sampled from an adult woman who had mild COVID-19 (a few samples of this study predate the infection). The sample titles of this study are shuffled in the database, so cell type and time point are left out; the donor was told from shared clones. The base sequence is TGTGCCAGCAGCTTAGAACAGGGTGTCCGCCAGCCCCAGCATTTT. Its coded protein is CASSLEQGVRQPQHF. The variable domain in full, with residues beyond the CDR3 obtained from the reference TRBV7-6 and TRBJ1-5 genes, is GAGVSQSPRYKVTKRGQDVALRCDPISGHVSLYWYRQALGQGPEFLTYFNYEAQQDKSGLPNDRFSAERPEGSISTLTIQRTEQRDSAMYRCASSLEQGVRQPQHFGDGTRLSIL.